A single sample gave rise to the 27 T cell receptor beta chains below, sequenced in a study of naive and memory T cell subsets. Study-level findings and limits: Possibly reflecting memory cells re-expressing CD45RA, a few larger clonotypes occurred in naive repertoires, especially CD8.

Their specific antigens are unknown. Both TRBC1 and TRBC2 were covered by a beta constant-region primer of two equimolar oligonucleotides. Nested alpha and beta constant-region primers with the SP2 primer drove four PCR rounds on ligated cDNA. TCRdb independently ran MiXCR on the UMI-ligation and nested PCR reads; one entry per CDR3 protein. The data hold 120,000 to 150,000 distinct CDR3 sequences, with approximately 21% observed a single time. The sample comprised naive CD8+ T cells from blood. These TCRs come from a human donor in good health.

The CDR3: CASTSSGDDNEKLFF. The DNA of the CDR3 is TGTGCCAGCACAAGTTCGGGGGATGATAATGAAAAACTGTTTTTT. The V call is TRBV7-9, the J call TRBJ1-4; TRBD1 is a possible D gene (5 bases). The V and J ends lost 7 bases and 4 bases respectively, with 16 bases between them. Per germline, CDR1 SEHNR and CDR2 FQNEAQ (reference sequence). This CDR3 is built from 15 residues.

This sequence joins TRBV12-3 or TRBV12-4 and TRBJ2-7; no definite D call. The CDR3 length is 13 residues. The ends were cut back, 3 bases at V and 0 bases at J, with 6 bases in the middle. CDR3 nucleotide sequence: TGTGCCAGCAGTTTCGCGGCCTCCTACGAGCAGTACTTC. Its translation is CASSFAASYEQYF.

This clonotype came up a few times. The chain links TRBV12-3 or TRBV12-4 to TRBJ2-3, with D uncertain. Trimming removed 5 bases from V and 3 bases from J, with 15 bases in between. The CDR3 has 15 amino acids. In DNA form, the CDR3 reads TGTGCCAGCAGTACCACGCGGACCCTAACAGATACGCAGTATTTT. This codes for CASSTTRTLTDTQYF.

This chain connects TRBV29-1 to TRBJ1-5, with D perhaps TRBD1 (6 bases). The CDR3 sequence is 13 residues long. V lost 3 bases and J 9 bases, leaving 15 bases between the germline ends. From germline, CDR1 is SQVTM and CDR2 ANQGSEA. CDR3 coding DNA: TGCAGCGTTGAGTTCACAGGGCTGGGGCCCCAGCATTTT. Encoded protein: CSVEFTGLGPQHF.

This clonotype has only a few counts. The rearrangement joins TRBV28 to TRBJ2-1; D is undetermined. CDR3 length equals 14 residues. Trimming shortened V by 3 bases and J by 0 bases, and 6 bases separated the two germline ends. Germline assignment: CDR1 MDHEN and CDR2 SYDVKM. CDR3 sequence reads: CASSFADSYNEQFF. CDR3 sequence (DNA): TGTGCCAGCAGTTTTGCGGACTCCTACAATGAGCAGTTCTTC.

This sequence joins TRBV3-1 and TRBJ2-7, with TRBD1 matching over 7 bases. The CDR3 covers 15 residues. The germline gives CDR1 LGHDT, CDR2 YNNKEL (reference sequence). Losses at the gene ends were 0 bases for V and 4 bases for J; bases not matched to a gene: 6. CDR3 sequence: CASSQEGTALYEQYF. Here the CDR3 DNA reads TGTGCCAGCAGCCAAGAAGGGACAGCCCTTTACGAGCAGTACTTC.

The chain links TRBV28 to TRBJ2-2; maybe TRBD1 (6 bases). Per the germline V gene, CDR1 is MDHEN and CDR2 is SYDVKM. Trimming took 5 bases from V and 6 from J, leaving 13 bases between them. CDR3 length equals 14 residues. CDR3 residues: CASSPFHRAGELFF. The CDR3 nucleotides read TGTGCCAGCAGTCCATTCCACAGGGCCGGGGAGCTGTTTTTT.

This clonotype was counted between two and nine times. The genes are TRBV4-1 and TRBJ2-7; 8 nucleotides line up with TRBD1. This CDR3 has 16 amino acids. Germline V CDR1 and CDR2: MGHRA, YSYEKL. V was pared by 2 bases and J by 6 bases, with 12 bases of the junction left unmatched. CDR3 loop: CASSQNAAGGFFEQYF. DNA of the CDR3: TGCGCCAGCAGCCAAAACGCCGCAGGGGGCTTCTTCGAGCAGTACTTC.

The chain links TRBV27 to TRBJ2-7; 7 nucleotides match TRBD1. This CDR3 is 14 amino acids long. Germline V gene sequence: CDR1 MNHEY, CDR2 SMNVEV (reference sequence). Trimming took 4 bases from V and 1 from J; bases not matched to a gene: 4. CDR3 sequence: CASSSHRGSYEQYF. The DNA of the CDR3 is TGTGCCAGCAGTTCCCACAGGGGTTCCTACGAGCAGTACTTC.

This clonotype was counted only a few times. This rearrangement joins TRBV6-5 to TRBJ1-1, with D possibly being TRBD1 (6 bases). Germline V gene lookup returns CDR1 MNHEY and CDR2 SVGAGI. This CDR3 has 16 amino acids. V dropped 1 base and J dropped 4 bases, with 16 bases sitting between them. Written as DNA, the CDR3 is TGTGCCAGCAGTTACTTCAAGGCGACAGGTGTCACTGAAGCTTTCTTT. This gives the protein CASSYFKATGVTEAFF.

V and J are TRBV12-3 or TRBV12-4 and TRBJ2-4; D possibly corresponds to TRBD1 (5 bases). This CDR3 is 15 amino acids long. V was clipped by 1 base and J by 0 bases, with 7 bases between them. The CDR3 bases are TGTGCCAGCAGTTTAGGACAGCTAGCCAAAAACATTCAGTACTTC. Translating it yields CASSLGQLAKNIQYF.

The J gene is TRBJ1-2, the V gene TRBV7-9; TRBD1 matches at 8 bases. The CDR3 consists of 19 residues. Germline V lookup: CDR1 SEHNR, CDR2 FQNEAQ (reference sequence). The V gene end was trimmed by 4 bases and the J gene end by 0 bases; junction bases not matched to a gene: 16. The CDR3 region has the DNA TGTGCCAGCAGCTCCCCTGGGACAGGATCATGGACTGCTAACTATGGCTACACCTTC. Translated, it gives CASSSPGTGSWTANYGYTF. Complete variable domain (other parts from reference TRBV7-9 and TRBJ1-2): DTGVSQNPRHKITKRGQNVTFRCDPISEHNRLYWYRQTLGQGPEFLTYFQNEAQLEKSRLLSDRFSAERPKGSFSTLEIQRTEQGDSAMYLCASSSPGTGSWTANYGYTFGSGTRLTVV.

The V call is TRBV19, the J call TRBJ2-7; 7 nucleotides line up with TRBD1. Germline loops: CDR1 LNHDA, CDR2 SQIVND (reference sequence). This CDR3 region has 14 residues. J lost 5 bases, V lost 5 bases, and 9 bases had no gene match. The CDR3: CASSGGQMANEQYF. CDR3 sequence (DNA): TGTGCCAGTAGTGGGGGACAGATGGCGAACGAGCAGTACTTC. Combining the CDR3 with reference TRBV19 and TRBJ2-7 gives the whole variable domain DGGITQSPKYLFRKEGQNVTLSCEQNLNHDAMYWYRQDPGQGLRLIYYSQIVNDFQKGDIAEGYSVSREKKESFPLTVTSAQKNPTAFYLCASSGGQMANEQYFGPGTRLTVT.

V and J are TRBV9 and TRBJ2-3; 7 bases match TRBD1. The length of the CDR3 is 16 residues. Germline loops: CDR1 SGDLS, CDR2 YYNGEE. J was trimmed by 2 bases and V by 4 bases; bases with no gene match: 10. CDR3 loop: CASSPRDSRNTDTQYF. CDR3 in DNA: TGTGCCAGCAGCCCTCGGGACAGTAGAAACACAGATACGCAGTATTTT.

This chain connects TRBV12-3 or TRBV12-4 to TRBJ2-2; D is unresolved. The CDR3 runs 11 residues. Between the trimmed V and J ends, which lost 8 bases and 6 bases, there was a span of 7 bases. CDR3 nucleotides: TGTGCCAGCGGGTTTTCCGGGGAGCTGTTTTTT. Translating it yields CASGFSGELFF.

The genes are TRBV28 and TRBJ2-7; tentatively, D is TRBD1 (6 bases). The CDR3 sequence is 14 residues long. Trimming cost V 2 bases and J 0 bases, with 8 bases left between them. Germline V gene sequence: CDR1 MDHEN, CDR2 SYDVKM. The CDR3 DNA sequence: TGTGCCAGCAGTTTAGGGGACAACTCCTACGAGCAGTACTTC. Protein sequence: CASSLGDNSYEQYF.

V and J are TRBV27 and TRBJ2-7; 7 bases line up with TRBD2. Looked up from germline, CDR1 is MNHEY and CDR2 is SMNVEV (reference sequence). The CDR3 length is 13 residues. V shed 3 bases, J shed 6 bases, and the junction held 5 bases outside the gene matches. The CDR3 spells CASSFGRAFEQYF. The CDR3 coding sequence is TGTGCCAGCAGTTTTGGGAGGGCCTTCGAGCAGTACTTC.

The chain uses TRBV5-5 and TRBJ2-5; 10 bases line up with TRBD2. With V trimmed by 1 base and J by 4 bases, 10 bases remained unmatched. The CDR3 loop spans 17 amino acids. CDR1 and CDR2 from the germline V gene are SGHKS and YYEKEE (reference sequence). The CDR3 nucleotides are TGTGCCAGCAGCTTGAATCGGCTAGCGGGAGTGTTAGAGACCCAGTACTTC. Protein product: CASSLNRLAGVLETQYF.

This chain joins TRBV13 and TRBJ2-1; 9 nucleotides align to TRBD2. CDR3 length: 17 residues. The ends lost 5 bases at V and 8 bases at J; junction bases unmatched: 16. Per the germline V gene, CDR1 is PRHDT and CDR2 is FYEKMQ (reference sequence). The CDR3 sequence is CASSPLRVSGSLDEQFF. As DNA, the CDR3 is TGTGCCAGCAGCCCACTACGTGTTAGCGGGAGTTTAGATGAGCAGTTCTTC. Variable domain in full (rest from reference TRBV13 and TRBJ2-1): AAGVIQSPRHLIKEKRETATLKCYPIPRHDTVYWYQQGPGQDPQFLISFYEKMQSDKGSIPDRFSAQQFSDYHSELNMSSLELGDSALYFCASSPLRVSGSLDEQFFGPGTRLTVL.

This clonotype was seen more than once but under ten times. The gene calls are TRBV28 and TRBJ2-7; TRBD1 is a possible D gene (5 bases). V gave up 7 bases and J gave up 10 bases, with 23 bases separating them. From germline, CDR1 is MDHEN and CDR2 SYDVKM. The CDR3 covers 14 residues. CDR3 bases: TGTGCCAGCACTAACCGGAACTGGGGCCCCAACCAGTACTTC. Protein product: CASTNRNWGPNQYF.

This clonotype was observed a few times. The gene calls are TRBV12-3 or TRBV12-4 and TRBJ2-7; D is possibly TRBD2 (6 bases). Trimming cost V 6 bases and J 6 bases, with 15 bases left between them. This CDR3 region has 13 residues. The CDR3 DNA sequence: TGTGCCAGCAGCCCCGCCGGGGGTTTCGAGCAGTACTTC. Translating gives CASSPAGGFEQYF.

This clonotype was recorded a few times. The CDR3 DNA reads TGTGCCAGTCCCTCTCGGGGGCCGCTCTACGAGCAGTACTTC. Translating it yields CASPSRGPLYEQYF. J is TRBJ2-7 and V is TRBV19, with D possibly called TRBD1 or TRBD2 (6 bases each). Trimming took off 8 bases at V and 3 bases at J, with 17 bases between the two ends. Per the germline V gene, CDR1 is LNHDA and CDR2 is SQIVND (reference sequence). CDR3 length: 14 residues.

CDR3 coding DNA: TGTGCCAGCAGCTTAGGTCTAGCGGGAGGTACCGGGGAGCTGTTTTTT. This gives the protein CASSLGLAGGTGELFF. The chain uses TRBV11-2 and TRBJ2-2, with 11 positions matching TRBD2. The germline gives CDR1 SGHAT, CDR2 FQNNGV. The CDR3 contains 16 residues. V lost 1 base and J lost 5; bases outside the gene matches: 3.

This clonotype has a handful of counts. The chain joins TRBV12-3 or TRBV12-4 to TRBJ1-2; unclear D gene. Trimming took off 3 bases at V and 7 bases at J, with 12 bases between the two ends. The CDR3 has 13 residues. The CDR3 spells CASSLPSSGGYTF. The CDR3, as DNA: TGTGCCAGCAGTTTGCCTTCGAGCGGTGGCTACACCTTC.

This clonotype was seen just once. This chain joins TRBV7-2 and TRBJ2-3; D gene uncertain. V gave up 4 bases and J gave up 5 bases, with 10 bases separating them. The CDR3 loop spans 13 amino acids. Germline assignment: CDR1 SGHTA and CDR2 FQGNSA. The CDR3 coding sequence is TGTGCCAGCAGCTATAACTCGGGAGATACGCAGTATTTT. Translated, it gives CASSYNSGDTQYF.

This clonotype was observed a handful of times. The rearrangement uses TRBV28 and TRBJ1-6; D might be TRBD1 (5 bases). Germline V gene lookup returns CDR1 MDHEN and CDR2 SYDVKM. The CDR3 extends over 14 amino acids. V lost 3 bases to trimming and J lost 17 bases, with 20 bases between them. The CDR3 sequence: CASSLHRRDPWVHF. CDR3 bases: TGTGCCAGCAGTTTGCACCGACGGGACCCGTGGGTCCACTTT. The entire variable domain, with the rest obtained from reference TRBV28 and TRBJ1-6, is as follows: DVKVTQSSRYLVKRTGEKVFLECVQDMDHENMFWYRQDPGLGLRLIYFSYDVKMKEKGDIPEGYSVSREKKERFSLILESASTNQTSMYLCASSLHRRDPWVHFGNGTRLTVT.

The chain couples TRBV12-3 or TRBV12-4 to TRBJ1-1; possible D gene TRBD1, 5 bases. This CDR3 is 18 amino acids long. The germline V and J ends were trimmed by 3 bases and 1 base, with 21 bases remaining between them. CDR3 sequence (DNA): TGTGCCAGCAGTTTGCTTACGGGACTCGGTGAGTCGAACACTGAAGCTTTCTTT. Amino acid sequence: CASSLLTGLGESNTEAFF.